This is a list of T cell receptor beta chains from one sample in a study of cytomegalovirus exposure and HLA in healthy donors. Sequencing was performed with immunoSEQ multiplex PCR; in TCRdb, only in-frame clones are kept and a portion is missing. This sample has 150,000 to 200,000 clones, with roughly 84% found just once. The sample taken for sequencing was PBMCs. The receptors were gathered from a boy younger than 18 in good health and CMV-seronegative. Both conserved end residues are part of each CDR3. A D gene is named only where the DNA matches it firmly. Where a row states a size, it is once, few, many or the class of an expanded clone; other rows omit it.

-,TRBV9,-,TRBJ2-2,TGTGCCAGCAGCGGAAGGCCCGGGACAACGAACACCGGGGAGCTGTTTTTT,CASSGRPGTTNTGELFF
-,TRBV9,TRBD2,TRBJ2-1,TGTGCCAGCAGCGTAGGGGGGAGACTAGCTTCCTACAATGAGCAGTTCTTC,CASSVGGRLASYNEQFF
few,TRBV10-3,-,TRBJ1-5,TGTGCCACAGCAACAGGGAGGGATAGCAATCAGCCCCAGCATTTT,CATATGRDSNQPQHF
-,TRBV6-6,TRBD1,TRBJ2-7,TGTGCCAGCAGTTCGTCGTTCAGACAGGGCATCGAGCAGTACTTC,CASSSSFRQGIEQYF
-,TRBV2,TRBD1,TRBJ1-2,TGTGCCAGCAGTTCAGACAGGGCGTATGGCTACACCTTC,CASSSDRAYGYTF
-,TRBV11-2,-,TRBJ2-7,TGTGCCAGCAGCTTCTTATTGGACTCCTCCTTC,CASSFLLDSSF
few,TRBV7-2,-,TRBJ2-7,TGTGCCAGCAGCTCCGACACTTACGAGCAGTACTTC,CASSSDTYEQYF
-,TRBV2,TRBD1,TRBJ1-2,TGTGCCAGCAGTAGATGGCGACAGGGAACACAGGGCTACACCTTC,CASSRWRQGTQGYTF
-,TRBV10-2,TRBD2,TRBJ2-2,TGCGCCAGCGTTACTACTAGCGGGGGGGCTAACACCGGGGAGCTGTTTTTT,CASVTTSGGANTGELFF
-,TRBV4-1,-,TRBJ2-7,TGCGCCAGCAGCCACCAGGAAGCGGCCCTCCACTACGAGCAGTACTTC,CASSHQEAALHYEQYF
-,TRBV27,-,TRBJ1-2,TGTGCCAGCAGTCGTGGACAGAACTATGGCTACACCTTC,CASSRGQNYGYTF
once,TRBV5-1,TRBD2,TRBJ2-7,TGCGCCAGCAGCTTTGCGGGAGGGCCCCCCGACCACGAGCAGTACTTC,CASSFAGGPPDHEQYF
-,TRBV7-7,-,TRBJ2-1,TGTGCTAGCAGCTTAGTGGCGGGGACCCCCTACAATGAGCAGTTCTTC,CASSLVAGTPYNEQFF
-,TRBV7-9,TRBD1,TRBJ1-5,TGTGCTTCCGGGACAGGGCATCAGCCCCAGCATTTT,CASGTGHQPQHF